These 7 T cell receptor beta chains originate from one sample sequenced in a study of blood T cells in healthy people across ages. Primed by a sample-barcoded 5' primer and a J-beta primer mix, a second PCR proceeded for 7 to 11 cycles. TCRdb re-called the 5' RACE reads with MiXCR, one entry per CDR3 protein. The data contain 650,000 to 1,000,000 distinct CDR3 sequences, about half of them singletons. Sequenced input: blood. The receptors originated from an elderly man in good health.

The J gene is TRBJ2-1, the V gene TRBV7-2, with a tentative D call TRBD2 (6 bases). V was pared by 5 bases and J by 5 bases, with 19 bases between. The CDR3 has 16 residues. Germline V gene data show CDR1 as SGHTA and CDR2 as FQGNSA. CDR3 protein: CASSLRTKGGDNEQFF. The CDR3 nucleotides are TGTGCCAGCAGCCTCCGGACCAAGGGCGGGGACAATGAGCAGTTCTTC.

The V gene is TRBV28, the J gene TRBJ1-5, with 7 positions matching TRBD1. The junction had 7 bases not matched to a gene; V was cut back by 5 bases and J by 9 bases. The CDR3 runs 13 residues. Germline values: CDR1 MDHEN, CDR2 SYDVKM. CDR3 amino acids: CASSLQGPRPQHF. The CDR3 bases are TGTGCCAGCAGTCTACAGGGGCCGCGGCCCCAGCATTTT.

CDR3 protein: CSVEIGPSGPYERYF. The CDR3 bases are TGCAGCGTTGAAATAGGACCTAGCGGACCCTACGAGCGGTACTTC. The V and J genes are TRBV29-1 and TRBJ2-5, with 7 bases lining up with TRBD2. The junction had 19 bases not matched to a gene; V was cut back by 2 bases and J by 13 bases. CDR3 size: 15 residues. Per germline, CDR1 SQVTM and CDR2 ANQGSEA.

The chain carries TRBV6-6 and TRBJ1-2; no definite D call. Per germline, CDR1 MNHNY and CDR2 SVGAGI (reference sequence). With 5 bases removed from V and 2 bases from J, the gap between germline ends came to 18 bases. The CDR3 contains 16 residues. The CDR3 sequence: CASSGGRQLDNYGYTF. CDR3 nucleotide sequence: TGTGCCAGCAGTGGCGGGCGGCAGCTTGACAACTATGGCTACACCTTC.

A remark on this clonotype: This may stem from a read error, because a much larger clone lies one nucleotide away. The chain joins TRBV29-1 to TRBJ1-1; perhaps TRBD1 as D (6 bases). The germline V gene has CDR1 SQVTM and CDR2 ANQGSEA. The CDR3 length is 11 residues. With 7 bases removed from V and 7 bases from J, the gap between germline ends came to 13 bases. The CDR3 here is CSGGGGYEAFF. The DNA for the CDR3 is TGCAGCGGTGGAGGGGGATATGAAGCTTTCTTT.

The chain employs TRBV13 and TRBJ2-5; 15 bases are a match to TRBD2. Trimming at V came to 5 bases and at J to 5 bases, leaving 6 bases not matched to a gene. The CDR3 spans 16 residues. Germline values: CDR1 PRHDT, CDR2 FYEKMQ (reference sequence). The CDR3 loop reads CASSTGTSGRSETQYF. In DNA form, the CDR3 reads TGTGCCAGCAGCACAGGGACTAGCGGGAGGAGTGAGACCCAGTACTTC.

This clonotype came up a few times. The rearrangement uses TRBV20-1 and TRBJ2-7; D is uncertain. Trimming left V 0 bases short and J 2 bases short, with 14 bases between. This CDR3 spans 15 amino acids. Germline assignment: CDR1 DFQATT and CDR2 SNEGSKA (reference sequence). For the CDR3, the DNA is TGCAGTGCTAGAGATGCGGCGGAGCTTACCTACGAGCAGTACTTC. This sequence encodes CSARDAAELTYEQYF.